This T cell receptor beta chain was captured by sequencing in a study of Ad26.COV2.S vaccination and SARS-CoV-2 variants. Indicated treatment: approximately 18 received Ad26.COV2.S at low or high dose, single or two shots; about 5 received placebo; per-sample allocation not given. Material that was analyzed had been drawn on day 63 after the first vaccine or placebo injection. Sequencing used immunoSEQ multiplex PCR; TCRdb keeps in-frame clones, though not all of them. Among fewer than 900,000 clones, roughly 90% were seen once, and the ten largest hold approximately 1.5%. As to this clone: Its target is not known. Different DNA sequences within this sample yield the same CDR3.

Regarding the study as a whole: Vaccinees displayed broader spike-specific TCR repertoires than placebo recipients.

The source is a person aged 18-65 years who received the Ad26.COV2.S COVID-19 vaccine or a placebo. The sequenced sample was peripheral blood, obtained in a trial of Ad26.COV2.S vaccine versus placebo.

The CDR3 here is CASSLGGTTQETQYF. DNA for the CDR3: TGTGCCAGCAGCTTGGGGGGTACAACTCAAGAGACCCAGTACTTC. This chain uses TRBV7-7 with TRBJ2-5; weak D call: TRBD2 (6 bases). This CDR3 comprises 15 residues. CDR1 is SSHAT and CDR2 is FNYEAQ in the germline V gene (reference sequence). The V gene lost 3 bases and the J gene lost 2 bases, with 13 bases spanning the gap.